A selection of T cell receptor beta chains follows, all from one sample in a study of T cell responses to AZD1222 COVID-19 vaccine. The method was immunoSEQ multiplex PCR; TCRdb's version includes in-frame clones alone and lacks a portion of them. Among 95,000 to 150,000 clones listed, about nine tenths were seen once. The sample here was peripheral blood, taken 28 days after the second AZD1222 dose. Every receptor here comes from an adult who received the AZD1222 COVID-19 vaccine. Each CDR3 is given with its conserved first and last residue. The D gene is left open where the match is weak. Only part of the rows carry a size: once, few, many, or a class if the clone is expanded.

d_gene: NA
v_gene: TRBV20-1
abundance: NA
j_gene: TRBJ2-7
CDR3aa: CSADTYEQYF
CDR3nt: TGCAGTGCTGATACCTACGAGCAGTACTTC

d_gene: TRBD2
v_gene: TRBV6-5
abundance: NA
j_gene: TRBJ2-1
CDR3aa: CASSYLAGGPYNEQFF
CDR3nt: TGTGCCAGCAGTTATTTGGCGGGAGGGCCCTACAATGAGCAGTTCTTC

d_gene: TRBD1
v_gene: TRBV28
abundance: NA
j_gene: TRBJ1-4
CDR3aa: CASSPGGTSNEKLFF
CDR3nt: TGTGCCAGCAGTCCAGGGGGTACAAGTAATGAAAAACTGTTTTTT

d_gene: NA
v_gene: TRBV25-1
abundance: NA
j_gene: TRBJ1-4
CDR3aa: CASKPHGDRPREKLFF
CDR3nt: TGTGCCAGCAAGCCCCACGGGGACCGCCCGAGGGAAAAACTGTTTTTT

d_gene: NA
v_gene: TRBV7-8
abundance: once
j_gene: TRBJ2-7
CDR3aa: CASSFRGGGGARNEQYF
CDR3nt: TGTGCCAGCAGCTTCCGTGGCGGGGGCGGGGCAAGGAACGAGCAGTACTTC

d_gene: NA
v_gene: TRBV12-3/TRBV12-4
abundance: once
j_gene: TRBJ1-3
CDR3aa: CASRPEGDTIYF
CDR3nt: TGTGCCAGTCGTCCTGAGGGAGACACCATATATTTT

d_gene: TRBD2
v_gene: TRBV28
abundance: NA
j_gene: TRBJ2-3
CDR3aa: CASSFFWGLASTDTQYF
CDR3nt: TGTGCCAGCAGTTTTTTTTGGGGACTAGCGAGCACAGATACGCAGTATTTT

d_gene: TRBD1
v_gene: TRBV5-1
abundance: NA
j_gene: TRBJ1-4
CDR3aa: CASSVGGQANEKLFF
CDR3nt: TGCGCCAGCAGCGTGGGGGGACAGGCCAATGAAAAACTGTTTTTT

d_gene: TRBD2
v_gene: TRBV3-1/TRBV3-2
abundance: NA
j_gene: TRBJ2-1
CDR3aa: CASSRGAGAHNEQFF
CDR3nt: TGTGCCAGCAGCAGGGGCGCGGGAGCTCATAATGAGCAGTTCTTC

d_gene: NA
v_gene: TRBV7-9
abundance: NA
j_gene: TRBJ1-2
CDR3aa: CASSLVGINYGYTF
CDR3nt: TGTGCCAGCAGCTTAGTGGGGATTAACTATGGCTACACCTTC

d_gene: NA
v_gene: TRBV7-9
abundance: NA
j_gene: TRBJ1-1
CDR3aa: CASSYKGTEENTEAFF
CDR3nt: TGTGCCAGCAGCTACAAAGGGACCGAAGAGAACACTGAAGCTTTCTTT

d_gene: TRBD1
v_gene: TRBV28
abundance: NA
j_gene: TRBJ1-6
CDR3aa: CASTSRDRDSYNSPLHF
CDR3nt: TGTGCCAGCACCTCCCGGGACAGGGACTCCTATAATTCACCCCTCCACTTT

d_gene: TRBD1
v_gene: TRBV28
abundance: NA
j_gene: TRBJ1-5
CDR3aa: CASSADREGNQPQHF
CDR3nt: TGTGCCAGCAGTGCTGACAGGGAAGGCAATCAGCCCCAGCATTTT